These 11 T cell receptor beta chains were all obtained from the same sample, sequenced in a study of blood T cell repertoires in COVID-19. Assay: immunoSEQ multiplex PCR; the TCRdb copy retains only in-frame clones and omits some. The sample contains 200,000 to 250,000 clones, 70% to 90% of which appear only once. Sample: peripheral blood. These receptors were collected from a man in his forties or fifties with COVID-19, enrolled during active disease.

The chain couples TRBV27 to TRBJ1-1, with D perhaps TRBD1 (5 bases). The germline V gene encodes CDR1 MNHEY and CDR2 SMNVEV (reference sequence). Trimming pared 2 bases from V and 5 bases from J, leaving 9 bases between. The CDR3 totals 13 residues. CDR3 region: CASSLGGETEAFF. The DNA of the CDR3 is TGTGCCAGCAGTTTAGGGGGGGAGACTGAAGCTTTCTTT.

The CDR3 is CASRPGLAHNEQFF. For the CDR3, the DNA is TGTGCCAGCAGACCCGGACTGGCCCACAATGAGCAGTTCTTC. The rearrangement uses TRBV14 and TRBJ2-1; D perhaps matches TRBD2 (5 bases). This CDR3 is built from 14 residues. Trimming left V 6 bases short and J 5 bases short, with 14 bases between. CDR1 and CDR2 from the germline V gene are SGHDN and FVKESK.

This rearrangement joins TRBV27 to TRBJ2-2; 8 bases are shared with TRBD1. The length of the CDR3 is 15 residues. Per germline, CDR1 MNHEY and CDR2 SMNVEV (reference sequence). V gave up 6 bases and J gave up 1 base; unmatched junction bases: 4. This CDR3 reads CASSPGTGNTGELFF. DNA of the CDR3: TGTGCCAGCAGCCCCGGGACAGGGAACACCGGGGAGCTGTTTTTT.

The chain joins TRBV18 to TRBJ1-3; 7 bases are shared with TRBD1. The CDR3 consists of 16 residues. Germline CDR1 KGHSH, CDR2 LQKENI. Losses at the gene ends were 1 base for V and 7 bases for J; bases not matched to a gene: 10. CDR3 in amino acids: CASSPQIDRVENTIYF. CDR3 bases: TGTGCCAGCTCACCACAGATCGACAGGGTCGAGAACACCATATATTTT.

This clone was seen just once. V is TRBV6-1 and J is TRBJ1-5; 7 bases are shared with TRBD1. The CDR3 has 15 residues. V shed 3 bases and J 3 bases; nucleotides not matched to a gene: 5. Germline V gene data show CDR1 as MNHNS and CDR2 as SASEGT. The CDR3: CASSDNRGYNQPQHF. The DNA of the CDR3 is TGTGCCAGCAGTGATAACAGGGGCTACAATCAGCCCCAGCATTTT.

The chain uses TRBV7-9 and TRBJ1-6; D not resolved. The CDR3 is made up of 13 amino acids. CDR1 is SEHNR, CDR2 FQNEAQ, per germline (reference sequence). Trimming took off 4 bases at V and 7 bases at J, with 8 bases between the two ends. The CDR3 DNA follows: TGTGCCAGCAGCTGGGGAGGCAATTCACCCCTCCACTTT. It yields the protein CASSWGGNSPLHF.

This clone has a handful of counts. The chain joins TRBV11-2 to TRBJ1-6, with 8 bases aligning to TRBD1. The length of the CDR3 is 15 residues. V lost 5 bases to trimming and J lost 7 bases; unmatched junction nucleotides: 7. CDR1 and CDR2 (germline): SGHAT, FQNNGV. The CDR3 DNA reads TGTGCCAGCAGCCTGGGACAGGCGGGCAATTCACCCCTCCACTTT. It specifies CASSLGQAGNSPLHF.

The V call is TRBV5-8, the J call TRBJ2-2; 8 bases fit TRBD1. Germline V CDR1 and CDR2: SGHTS, YDEGEE. The CDR3 totals 15 residues. J was trimmed by 5 bases and V by 1 base; bases with no gene match: 4. The CDR3 region is CASSLLQGGTGELFF. The CDR3 coding sequence is TGTGCCAGCAGCTTGTTACAGGGGGGAACCGGGGAGCTGTTTTTT.

V and J are TRBV18 and TRBJ1-3; D unresolved. V lost 3 bases, J lost 0 bases, and 12 bases lay in between. Germline CDR1 and CDR2: KGHSH and LQKENI. This CDR3 region has 16 residues. The CDR3 DNA follows: TGTGCCAGCTCACCGTTTCCCGGGGACTCTGGAAACACCATATATTTT. It yields the protein CASSPFPGDSGNTIYF.

J is TRBJ1-2 and V is TRBV20-1; 7 bases agree with TRBD1. CDR3 length: 11 amino acids. The junction had 4 bases not matched to a gene; V was cut back by 6 bases and J by 6 bases. Germline CDR1 DFQATT, CDR2 SNEGSKA (reference sequence). DNA for the CDR3: TGCAGTGCGGGACAGCCTAATGGCTACACCTTC. Translated: CSAGQPNGYTF.

The chain couples TRBV6-1 to TRBJ1-3, with TRBD1 identical over 9 bases. V trimming: 3 bases; J trimming: 0 bases; junction bases outside the gene matches: 0. The germline CDR1 and CDR2 sequences are MNHNS and SASEGT. The CDR3 has 15 amino acids. The CDR3 nucleotides read TGTGCCAGCAGTGAGACAGGGGGCTCTGGAAACACCATATATTTT. As protein: CASSETGGSGNTIYF.